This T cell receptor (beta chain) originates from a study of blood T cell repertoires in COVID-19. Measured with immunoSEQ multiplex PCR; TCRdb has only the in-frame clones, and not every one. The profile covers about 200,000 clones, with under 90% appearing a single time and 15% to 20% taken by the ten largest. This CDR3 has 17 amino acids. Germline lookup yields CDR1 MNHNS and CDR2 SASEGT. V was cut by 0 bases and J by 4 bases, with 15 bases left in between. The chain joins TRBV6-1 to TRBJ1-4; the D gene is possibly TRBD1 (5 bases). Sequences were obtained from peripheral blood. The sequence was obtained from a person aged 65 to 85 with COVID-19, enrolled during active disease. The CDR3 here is CASSEAAEGQINEKLFF. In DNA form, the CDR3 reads TGTGCCAGCAGTGAAGCGGCGGAGGGGCAAATTAATGAAAAACTGTTTTTT.